This record covers a single TCR beta chain. Its antigen is not known. The donors, aged roughly 6 to 100, were healthy Caucasians from Russia. Germline assignment: CDR1 MNHEY and CDR2 SVGAGI. The CDR3 has 15 residues. Germline trimming cut 6 bases from V and 5 bases from J; bases unmatched to any gene: 10. This sample is part of a study of blood T cells in healthy people across ages. About the research overall: Capture via template switching afforded approximately one barcoded beta molecule per two T cells. Findings and limits, study-wide: Roughly linear age-related decline in beta diversity appeared, significant by age roughly 40.

It was with a sample-barcoded 5' primer and a J-beta primer mix that a second PCR of about 6 to 12 cycles was run. Each of the cDNA molecules was tagged by a template-switch adaptor with 12 random nucleotides. Each CDR3 protein gets one entry after TCRdb re-called the 5' RACE reads with MiXCR. The data show around 790,000 distinct CDR3 sequences, roughly 44% seen once. This clonotype was sampled from a man in his sixties in good health. Sequenced: blood. This chain links TRBV6-5 with TRBJ1-2; 9 nucleotides match TRBD1. The CDR3: CASRTQGADGYGYTF. In DNA, the CDR3 is TGTGCCAGCAGAACACAGGGGGCAGATGGGTATGGCTACACCTTC.